This passage covers 11 T cell receptor beta chains from one sample sequenced in a study of metastatic and nonmetastatic thyroid tumors. TCRdb re-called the PCR reads with MiXCR. The sample yields more than 5,500 clones, 18% seen once. Every patient underwent thyroid surgery untreated. Sequencing used adjacent normal tissue. Every receptor here comes from a male donor with papillary thyroid cancer or a benign thyroid nodule (not recorded which). Some clones in this sample may be carry-over from other donors' samples.

The V call is TRBV7-6, the J call TRBJ2-5; 8 nucleotides match TRBD2. The CDR3 totals 14 residues. V lost 1 base, J lost 9 bases, and 7 bases stayed unmatched. Germline loops: CDR1 SGHVS, CDR2 FNYEAQ. The CDR3, as DNA: TGTGCCAGCAGCTTAGTTAGCGGGGCGGGGGCCCAGTACTTC. As protein: CASSLVSGAGAQYF.

The chain couples TRBV10-3 to TRBJ2-7, with 11 bases matching TRBD1. The trim removed 7 bases at V and 0 bases at J, leaving 2 bases unmatched. This CDR3 comprises 14 residues. Germline lookup yields CDR1 ENHRY and CDR2 SYGVKD. The CDR3 DNA reads as TGTGCCATCAAGGGACAGGGGGACTCCTACGAGCAGTACTTC. It encodes CAIKGQGDSYEQYF.

Many counts were recorded for this clone. The chain links TRBV5-6 to TRBJ1-2, with a weak D call TRBD1 (5 bases). The germline V gene encodes CDR1 SGHDT and CDR2 YYEEEE. The V end lost 2 bases, the J end lost 2 bases, and 7 bases lay between the germline ends. The CDR3 runs to 13 residues. The DNA for the CDR3 is TGTGCCAGCAGCTTCGGGGGAAACTATGGCTACACCTTC. Amino acids: CASSFGGNYGYTF.

J is TRBJ1-1 and V is TRBV6-1; possibly TRBD1 for D (5 bases). This CDR3 has 15 amino acids. V lost 6 bases, J lost 3 bases, and 17 bases lay in between. Germline values: CDR1 MNHNS, CDR2 SASEGT. DNA of the CDR3: TGTGCCAGCAGAAACGGGGGGGGATTGGACACTGAAGCTTTCTTT. It encodes CASRNGGGLDTEAFF.

This clone came up many times. The chain employs TRBV3-1 and TRBJ1-1; tentatively, D is TRBD1 (6 bases). The CDR3 totals 16 residues. The germline V gene encodes CDR1 LGHDT and CDR2 YNNKEL (reference sequence). The V gene lost 5 bases and the J gene lost 4 bases, with 20 bases spanning the gap. CDR3 DNA: TGTGCCAGCAGCGAGGGGATAGGGGGACAAGGCACTGAAGCTTTCTTT. Translated: CASSEGIGGQGTEAFF.

This clone was picked up many times. This chain links TRBV28 with TRBJ1-2; a possible D gene is TRBD1 (5 bases). CDR1 MDHEN and CDR2 SYDVKM come from the germline V gene. V was trimmed by 5 bases and J by 6 bases, leaving 22 bases between them. This CDR3 comprises 16 residues. The CDR3 loop reads CASSGGSVIAANGYTF. CDR3 DNA sequence: TGTGCCAGCAGTGGGGGATCGGTAATCGCGGCGAATGGCTACACCTTC.

This clone was seen repeatedly, ten times or more. This chain links TRBV27 with TRBJ2-7, with D possibly matching TRBD2 (6 bases). The V end was cut by 8 bases, the J end by 3 bases, with 23 bases between. From germline, CDR1 is MNHEY and CDR2 SMNVEV (reference sequence). This CDR3 contains 16 residues. The CDR3 loop is CASAALGGIKFYEQYF. The DNA of the CDR3 is TGTGCCAGCGCTGCCCTCGGGGGAATTAAGTTCTACGAGCAGTACTTC.

This sequence joins TRBV5-1 and TRBJ2-7; 12 bases are a match to TRBD1. The junction had 9 bases not matched to a gene; V was cut back by 4 bases and J by 4 bases. From germline, CDR1 is SGHRS and CDR2 YFSETQ. This CDR3 comprises 16 residues. This CDR3 is CASSPSGTGGWYEQYF. The CDR3 DNA sequence: TGCGCCAGCAGCCCCAGTGGGACAGGGGGCTGGTACGAGCAGTACTTC.

This clone is categorized as medium-sized. The rearrangement uses TRBV6-1 and TRBJ2-7; the D is unclear. Looked up from germline, CDR1 is MNHNS and CDR2 is SASEGT. CDR3 length equals 14 residues. V was clipped by 6 bases and J by 0 bases, with 12 bases between them. CDR3 sequence reads: CASRPSGSSYEQYF. DNA of the CDR3: TGTGCCAGCAGACCTTCGGGTTCCTCCTACGAGCAGTACTTC.

The V gene is TRBV7-9, the J gene TRBJ2-7; D not resolved. Germline V gene data show CDR1 as SEHNR and CDR2 as FQNEAQ (reference sequence). Between the trimmed V and J ends, which lost 3 bases and 2 bases, there was a span of 11 bases. The CDR3 is 14 residues long. Here the CDR3 DNA reads TGTGCCAGCAGCTTTTCGGCAGGCCCCTACGAGCAGTACTTC. Amino acids: CASSFSAGPYEQYF.

The genes are TRBV28 and TRBJ2-7; weak D call: TRBD2 (6 bases). Trimming removed 3 bases from V and 6 bases from J, with 15 bases in between. The CDR3 is made up of 14 amino acids. Per germline, CDR1 MDHEN and CDR2 SYDVKM. The CDR3 DNA follows: TGTGCCAGCAGTTTTGCGTTGGGACTTCGCGAGCAGTACTTC. Translation gives CASSFALGLREQYF.